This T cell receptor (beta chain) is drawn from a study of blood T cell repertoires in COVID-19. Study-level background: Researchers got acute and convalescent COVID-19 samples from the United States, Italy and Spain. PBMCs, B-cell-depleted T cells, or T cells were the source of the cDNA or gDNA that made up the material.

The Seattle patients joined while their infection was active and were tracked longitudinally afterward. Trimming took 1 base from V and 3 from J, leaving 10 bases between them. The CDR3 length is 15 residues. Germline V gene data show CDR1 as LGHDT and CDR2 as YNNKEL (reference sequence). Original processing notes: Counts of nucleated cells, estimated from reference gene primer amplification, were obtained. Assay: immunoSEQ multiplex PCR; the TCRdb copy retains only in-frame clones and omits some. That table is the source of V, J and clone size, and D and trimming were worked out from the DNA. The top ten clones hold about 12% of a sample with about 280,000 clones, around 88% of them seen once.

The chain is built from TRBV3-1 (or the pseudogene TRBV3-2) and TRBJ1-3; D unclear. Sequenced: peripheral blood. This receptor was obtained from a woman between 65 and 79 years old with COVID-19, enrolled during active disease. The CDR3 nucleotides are TGTGCCAGCAGCCAAGGGCGGGTTGATGGAAACACCATATATTTT. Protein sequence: CASSQGRVDGNTIYF.